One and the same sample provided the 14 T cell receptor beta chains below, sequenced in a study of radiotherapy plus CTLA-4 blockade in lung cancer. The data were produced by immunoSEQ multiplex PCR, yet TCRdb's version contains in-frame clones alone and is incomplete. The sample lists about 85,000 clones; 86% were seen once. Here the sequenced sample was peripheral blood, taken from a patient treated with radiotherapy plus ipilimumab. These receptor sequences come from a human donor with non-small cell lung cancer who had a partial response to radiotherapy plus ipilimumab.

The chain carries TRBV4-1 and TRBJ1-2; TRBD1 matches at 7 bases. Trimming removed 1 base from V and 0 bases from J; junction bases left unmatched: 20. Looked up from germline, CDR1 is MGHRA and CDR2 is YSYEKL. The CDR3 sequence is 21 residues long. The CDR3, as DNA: TGCGCCAGCAGCCAAGGACGTTTGGACAGGCCAAGGATTGGAGCTAACTATGGCTACACCTTC. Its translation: CASSQGRLDRPRIGANYGYTF.

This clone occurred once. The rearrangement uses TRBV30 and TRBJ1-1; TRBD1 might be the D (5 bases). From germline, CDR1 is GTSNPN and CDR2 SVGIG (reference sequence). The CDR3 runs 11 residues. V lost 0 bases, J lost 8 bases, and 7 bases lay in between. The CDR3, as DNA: TGTGCCTGGAGTGTTGGGGGGGAAGCTTTCTTT. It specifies CAWSVGGEAFF.

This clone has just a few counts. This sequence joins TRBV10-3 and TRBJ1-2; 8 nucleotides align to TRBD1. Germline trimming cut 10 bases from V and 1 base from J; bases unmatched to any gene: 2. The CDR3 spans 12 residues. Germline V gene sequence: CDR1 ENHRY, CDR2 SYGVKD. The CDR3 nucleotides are TGTGCCACAGGACAGGGTAACTATGGCTACACCTTC. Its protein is CATGQGNYGYTF.

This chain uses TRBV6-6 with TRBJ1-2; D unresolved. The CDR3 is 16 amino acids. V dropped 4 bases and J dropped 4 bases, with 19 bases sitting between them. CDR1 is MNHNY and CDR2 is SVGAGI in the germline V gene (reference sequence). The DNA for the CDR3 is TGTGCCAGCAGTTCCGGACGGAGCCGGGGAGGCTATGGCTACACCTTC. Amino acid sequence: CASSSGRSRGGYGYTF.

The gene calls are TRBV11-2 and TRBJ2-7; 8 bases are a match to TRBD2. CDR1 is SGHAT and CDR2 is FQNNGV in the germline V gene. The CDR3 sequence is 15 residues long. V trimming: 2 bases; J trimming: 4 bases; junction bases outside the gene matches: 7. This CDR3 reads CASSLLSGSQYEQYF. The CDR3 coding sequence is TGTGCCAGCAGCTTATTGAGCGGGAGCCAGTACGAGCAGTACTTC. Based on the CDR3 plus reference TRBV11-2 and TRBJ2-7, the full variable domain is EAGVAQSPRYKIIEKRQSVAFWCNPISGHATLYWYQQILGQGPKLLIQFQNNGVVDDSQLPKDRFSAERLKGVDSTLKIQPAKLEDSAVYLCASSLLSGSQYEQYFGPGTRLTVT.

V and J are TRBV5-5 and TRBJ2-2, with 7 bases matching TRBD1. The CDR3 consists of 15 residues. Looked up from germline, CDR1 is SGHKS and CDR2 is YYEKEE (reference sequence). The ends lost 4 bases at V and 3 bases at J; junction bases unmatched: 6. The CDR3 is CASSPGQRYTGELFF. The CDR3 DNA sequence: TGTGCCAGCAGCCCGGGACAGCGGTACACCGGGGAGCTGTTTTTT.

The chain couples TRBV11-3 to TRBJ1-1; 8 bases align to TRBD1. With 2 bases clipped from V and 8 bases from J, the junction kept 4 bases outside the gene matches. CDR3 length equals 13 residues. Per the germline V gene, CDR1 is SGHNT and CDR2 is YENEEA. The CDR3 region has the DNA TGTGCCAGCAGCTTACAAGGGGACAGGGAAGCTTTCTTT. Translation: CASSLQGDREAFF.

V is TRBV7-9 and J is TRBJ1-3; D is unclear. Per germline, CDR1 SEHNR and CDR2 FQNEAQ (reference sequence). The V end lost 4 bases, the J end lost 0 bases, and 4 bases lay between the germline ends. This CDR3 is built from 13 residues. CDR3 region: CASSSSSGNTIYF. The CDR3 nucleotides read TGTGCCAGCAGCTCCAGCTCTGGAAACACCATATATTTT.

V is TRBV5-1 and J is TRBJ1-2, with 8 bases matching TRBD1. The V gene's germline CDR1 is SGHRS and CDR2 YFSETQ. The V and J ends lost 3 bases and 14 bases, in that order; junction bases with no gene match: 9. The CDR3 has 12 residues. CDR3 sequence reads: CASSSSGTGQTF. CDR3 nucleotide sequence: TGCGCCAGCAGCTCAAGTGGGACAGGTCAAACCTTC.

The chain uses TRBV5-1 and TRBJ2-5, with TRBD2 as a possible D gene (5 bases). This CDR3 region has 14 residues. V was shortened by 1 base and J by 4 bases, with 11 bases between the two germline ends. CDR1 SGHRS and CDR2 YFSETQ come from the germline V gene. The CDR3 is CASSLTGEGETQYF. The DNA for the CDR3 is TGCGCCAGCAGCTTGACGGGTGAGGGAGAGACCCAGTACTTC.

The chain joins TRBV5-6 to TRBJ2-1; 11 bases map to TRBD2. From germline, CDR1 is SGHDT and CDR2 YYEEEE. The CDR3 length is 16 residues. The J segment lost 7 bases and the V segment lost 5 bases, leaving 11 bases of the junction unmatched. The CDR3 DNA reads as TGTGCCAGCAGACGCGTGACTAGCGGGAATGTGAATGAGCAGTTCTTC. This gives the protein CASRRVTSGNVNEQFF.

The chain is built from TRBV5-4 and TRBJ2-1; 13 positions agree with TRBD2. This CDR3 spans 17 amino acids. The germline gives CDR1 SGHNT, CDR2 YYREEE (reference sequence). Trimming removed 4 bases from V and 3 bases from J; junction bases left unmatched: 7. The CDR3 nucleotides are TGTGCCAGCAGCCGGGGGGGACTAGCGGGACACTACAATGAGCAGTTCTTC. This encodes CASSRGGLAGHYNEQFF.

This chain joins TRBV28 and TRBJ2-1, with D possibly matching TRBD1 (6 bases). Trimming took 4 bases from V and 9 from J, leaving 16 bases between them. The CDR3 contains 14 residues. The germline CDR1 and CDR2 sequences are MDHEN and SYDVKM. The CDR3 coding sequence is TGTGCCAGCAGTTCCCAGGTGAGGGGGAGTGAGCAGTTCTTC. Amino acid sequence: CASSSQVRGSEQFF.

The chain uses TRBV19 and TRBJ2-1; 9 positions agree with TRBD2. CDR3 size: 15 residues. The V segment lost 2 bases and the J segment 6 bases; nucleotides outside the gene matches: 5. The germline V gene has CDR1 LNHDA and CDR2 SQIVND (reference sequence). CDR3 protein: CASSISSGRFNEQFF. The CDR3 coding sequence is TGTGCCAGTAGTATATCGAGCGGGAGGTTCAATGAGCAGTTCTTC.